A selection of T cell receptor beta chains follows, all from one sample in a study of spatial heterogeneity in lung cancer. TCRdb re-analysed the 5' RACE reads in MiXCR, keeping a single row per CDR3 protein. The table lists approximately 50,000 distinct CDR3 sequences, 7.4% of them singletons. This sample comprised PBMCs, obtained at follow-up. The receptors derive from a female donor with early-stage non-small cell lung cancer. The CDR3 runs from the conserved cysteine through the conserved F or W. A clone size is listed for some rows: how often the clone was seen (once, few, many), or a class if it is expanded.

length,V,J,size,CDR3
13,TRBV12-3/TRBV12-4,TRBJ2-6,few,CASRLSGANVLTF
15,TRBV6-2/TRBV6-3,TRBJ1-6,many,CASSYRQLPNSPLHF
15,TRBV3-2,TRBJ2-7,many,CASRIRHLWAYEQYF
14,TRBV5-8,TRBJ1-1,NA,CASSLVGTSTEAFF
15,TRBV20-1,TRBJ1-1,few,CSASVAAISNTEAFF
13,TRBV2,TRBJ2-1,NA,CASSLDRGNEQFF
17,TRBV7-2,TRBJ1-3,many,CASSLAQRPSSGNTIYF
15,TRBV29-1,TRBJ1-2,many,CSVEDWGTGSSGYTF
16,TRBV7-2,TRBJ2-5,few,CASSLERAGGLLSQYF
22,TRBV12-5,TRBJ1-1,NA,CASGYIRDRGLFGPTTGTEAFF
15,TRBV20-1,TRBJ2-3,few,CSARVPSGGADTQYF
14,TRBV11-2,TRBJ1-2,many,CASTPGGVNYGYTF
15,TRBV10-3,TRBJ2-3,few,CAISEPQGRPDTQYF
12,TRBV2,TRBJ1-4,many,CASSGDTGKLFF
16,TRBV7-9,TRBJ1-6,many,CASSPGLPTYNSPLHF
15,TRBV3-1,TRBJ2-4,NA,CASSQAQGSKNIQYF
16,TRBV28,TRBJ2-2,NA,CASRSPLTLNTGELFF
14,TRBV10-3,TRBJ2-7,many,CATETSGGAHEQYF
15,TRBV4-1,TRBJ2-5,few,CASSPQGGPKETQYF
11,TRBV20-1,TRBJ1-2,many,CSARWGYGYTF
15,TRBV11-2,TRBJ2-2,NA,CASRYAGGYTGELFF
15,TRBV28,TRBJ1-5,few,CASSLWTGIDQPQHF
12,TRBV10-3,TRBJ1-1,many,CAISVGEAEAFF
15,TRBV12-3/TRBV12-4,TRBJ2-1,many,CASNPGLAGTDEQFF
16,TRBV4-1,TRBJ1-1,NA,CASSRGEGQGGTEAFF
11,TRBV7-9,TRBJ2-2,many,CASRASGELFF
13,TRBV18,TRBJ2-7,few,CASSPQSSYEQYF
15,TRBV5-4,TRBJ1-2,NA,CASRKEGRPVYGYTF
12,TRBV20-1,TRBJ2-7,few,CSARRGPYEQYF
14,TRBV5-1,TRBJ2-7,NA,CASSLTLGDYEQYF
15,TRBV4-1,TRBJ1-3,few,CASGDDAISGNTIYF
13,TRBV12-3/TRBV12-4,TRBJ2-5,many,CASSFAGQETQYF
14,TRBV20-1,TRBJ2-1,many,CSADSGGAYNEQFF
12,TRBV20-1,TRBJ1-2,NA,CSAIGHGYGYTF
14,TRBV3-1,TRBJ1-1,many,CASSRREAASRAFF
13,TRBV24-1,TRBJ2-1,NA,CATSGVGDGEQFF
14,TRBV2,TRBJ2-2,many,CASANRGNTGELFF
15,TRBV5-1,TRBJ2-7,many,CASSLRPRSSYEQYF
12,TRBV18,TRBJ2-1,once,CASSPGGDEQFF
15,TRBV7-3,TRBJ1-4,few,CASRTTGTAGEKLFF
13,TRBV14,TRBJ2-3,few,CASSQGEGRTQYF
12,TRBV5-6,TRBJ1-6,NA,CASSLFNSPLHF
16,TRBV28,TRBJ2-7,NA,CASRMPTTGSHYEQYF
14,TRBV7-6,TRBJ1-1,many,CASSLAVANTEAFF
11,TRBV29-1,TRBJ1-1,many,CSARENTEAFF
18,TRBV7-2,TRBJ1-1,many,CASSRRDRVNSRNTEAFF
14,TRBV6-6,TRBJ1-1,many,CASSPQQGRTEAFF
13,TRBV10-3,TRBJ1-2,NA,CASTGDPNYGYTF
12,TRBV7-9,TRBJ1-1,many,CASSSGPSEAFF
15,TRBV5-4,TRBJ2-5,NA,CASSLTSSLEETQYF
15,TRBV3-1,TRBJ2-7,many,CASSQTRLGSYEQYF
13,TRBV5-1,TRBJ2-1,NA,CASSLDRADEQFF
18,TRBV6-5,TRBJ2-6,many,CASSYGQDGISGANVLTF